This T cell receptor beta chain was profiled in a study of identifying expanded T cells in peripheral blood. In this sample, this clone turned up once. V was clipped by 3 bases and J by 3 bases, with 6 bases between them. Germline V gene lookup returns CDR1 MRHNA and CDR2 SNTAGT. The CDR3 covers 13 residues. Profiling relied on immunoSEQ multiplex PCR, and the TCRdb table lists in-frame clones only, not all of them. The data hold about 100,000 clones, with over 80% observed a single time. Sequenced input: blood. This chain links TRBV6-4 with TRBJ1-5; D is unclear. The TCR originated in a person between 18 and 75 years old in good health. CDR3 protein: CASSEQSNQPQHF. CDR3 sequence (DNA): TGTGCCAGCAGTGAGCAGTCCAATCAGCCCCAGCATTTT.